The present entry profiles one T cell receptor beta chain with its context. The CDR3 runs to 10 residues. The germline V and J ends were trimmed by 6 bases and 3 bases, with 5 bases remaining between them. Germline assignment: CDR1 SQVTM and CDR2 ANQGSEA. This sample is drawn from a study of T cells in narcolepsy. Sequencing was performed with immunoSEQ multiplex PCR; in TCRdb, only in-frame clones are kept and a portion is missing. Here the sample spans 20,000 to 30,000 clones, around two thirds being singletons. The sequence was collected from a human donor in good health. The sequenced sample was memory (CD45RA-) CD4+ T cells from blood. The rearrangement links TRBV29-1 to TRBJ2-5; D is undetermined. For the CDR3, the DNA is TGCAGCGTAAGCGAAGAGACCCAGTACTTC. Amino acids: CSVSEETQYF. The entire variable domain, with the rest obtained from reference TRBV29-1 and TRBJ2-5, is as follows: SAVISQKPSRDICQRGTSLTIQCQVDSQVTMMFWYRQQPGQSLTLIATANQGSEATYESGFVIDKFPISRPNLTFSTLTVSNMSPEDSSIYLCSVSEETQYFGPGTRLLVL.